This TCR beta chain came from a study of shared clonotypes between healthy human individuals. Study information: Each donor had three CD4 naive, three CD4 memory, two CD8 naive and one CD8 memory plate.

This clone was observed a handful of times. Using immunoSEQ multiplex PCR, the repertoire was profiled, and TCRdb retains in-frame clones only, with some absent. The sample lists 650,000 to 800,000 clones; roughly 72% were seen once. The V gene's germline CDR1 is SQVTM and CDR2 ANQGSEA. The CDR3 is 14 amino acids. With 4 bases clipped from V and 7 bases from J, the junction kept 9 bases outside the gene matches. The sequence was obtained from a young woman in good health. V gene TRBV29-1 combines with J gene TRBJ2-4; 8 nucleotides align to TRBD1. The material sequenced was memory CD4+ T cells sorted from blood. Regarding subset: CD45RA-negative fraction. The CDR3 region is CSVAVTGVGNIQYF. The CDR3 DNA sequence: TGCAGCGTTGCGGTGACAGGGGTTGGGAACATTCAGTACTTC.